A selection of T cell receptor beta chains follows, all from one sample in a study of T cell changes during pregnancy in multiple sclerosis. Assay: immunoSEQ multiplex PCR; the TCRdb copy retains only in-frame clones and omits some. The data show under 65,000 clones, approximately 91% seen once. Sample: CD4+ T cells from peripheral blood mononuclear cells, taken after pregnancy. These TCRs come from a female donor in good health, enrolled as a control in a pregnancy study. The CDR3 runs from the conserved cysteine through the conserved F or W. The D gene is left open where the match is weak. Some rows have no size entry. The others give once, few or many, or a class for an expanded clone.

size	J	D	V	DNA	CDR3
-	TRBJ2-7	-	TRBV18	TGTGCCAGCTCGGCCGGGACCGGGAGCTCCTACGAGCAGTACTTC	CASSAGTGSSYEQYF
-	TRBJ2-7	-	TRBV5-8	TGTGCCAGCAGCTTGGCCCCAGGGAACTACGAGCAGTACTTC	CASSLAPGNYEQYF
-	TRBJ2-3	-	TRBV4-1	TGCGCCAGCAGGGATCTCGCGGGCAGGGGTGGGACAGATACGCAGTATTTT	CASRDLAGRGGTDTQYF
-	TRBJ2-2	-	TRBV7-8	TGTGCCAGCAGCTCCCGGGGTGGGCTAGCGAGCACCGGGGAGCTGTTTTTT	CASSSRGGLASTGELFF
-	TRBJ1-4	-	TRBV5-1	TGCGCCAGCAGCAGACAGGAAAATGAAAAACTGTTTTTT	CASSRQENEKLFF
-	TRBJ1-3	TRBD1	TRBV15	TGTGCCACCAGCAAGAGGGACAGCTCTGGAAACACCATATATTTT	CATSKRDSSGNTIYF
-	TRBJ1-1	TRBD1	TRBV6-5	TGTGCCAGCAGCTCCCGAGGACAGGGTGAAGCTTTCTTT	CASSSRGQGEAFF
-	TRBJ1-3	TRBD1	TRBV5-1	TGCGCCAGCAGCTTTGGCCTAACAGGGGACGGAAACACCATATATTTT	CASSFGLTGDGNTIYF
-	TRBJ1-2	-	TRBV5-6	TGTGCCAGCAGCTTGGCCAATCCCTGGGAGCCGTCTAACTATGGCTACACCTTC	CASSLANPWEPSNYGYTF
-	TRBJ2-3	-	TRBV7-9	TGTGCCAGCAGCTTCATTCGGCCCCAGGCAGATACGCAGTATTTT	CASSFIRPQADTQYF
-	TRBJ2-7	-	TRBV6-6	TGTGCCAGCAGTTACCCCCCGAGGAACCCTTCCTACGAGCAGTACTTC	CASSYPPRNPSYEQYF
-	TRBJ2-7	TRBD2	TRBV18	TGTGCCAGCTCACCAGGCACTAGCGCCGCCTACGAGCAGTACTTC	CASSPGTSAAYEQYF
-	TRBJ1-1	-	TRBV11-3	TGTGCCAGCAGCGCCCAGGATACTGAAGCTTTCTTT	CASSAQDTEAFF
-	TRBJ2-2	-	TRBV10-2	TGCGCCAGCAGTTCGGCGGGGGCGGCGGTCGGGGAGCTGTTTTTT	CASSSAGAAVGELFF
-	TRBJ1-5	-	TRBV28	TGTGCCAGCAGAGACTATAGCAATCAGCCCCAGCATTTT	CASRDYSNQPQHF
few	TRBJ2-3	-	TRBV7-2	TGTGCCAGCAGCCCCGGGTTTGATACGCAGTATTTT	CASSPGFDTQYF
-	TRBJ1-3	-	TRBV30	TGTGCCTCGTGGGTGGGGGGATGGGGAAACACCATATATTTT	CASWVGGWGNTIYF
-	TRBJ2-3	-	TRBV5-1	TGCGCCAGCAGCTTGGACTTGATAAAGTATTTT	CASSLDLIKYF
-	TRBJ1-3	-	TRBV12-5	TGTGCTAGTGGTTTGGTAAACGAACAGGGAAGAAACACCATATATTTT	CASGLVNEQGRNTIYF
-	TRBJ1-1	-	TRBV18	TGTGCCAGCTCACCTCAAGCGGGGAGAGGTAACACTGAAGCTTTCTTT	CASSPQAGRGNTEAFF
-	TRBJ1-4	-	TRBV6-5	TGTGCCAGCAGCACCGACAGTCGTAATGAAAAACTGTTTTTT	CASSTDSRNEKLFF
-	TRBJ1-2	-	TRBV7-2	TGTGCCAGCAGCGGAAGACAGTATGGCTACACCTTC	CASSGRQYGYTF
-	TRBJ2-5	TRBD2	TRBV5-1	TGCGCCAGCAGCACCGGGACTAGCGCACAAGAGACCCAGTACTTC	CASSTGTSAQETQYF
-	TRBJ1-6	-	TRBV10-2	TGCGCCAGCAGTGAGAAGAGGGGGAATTCACCCCTCCACTTT	CASSEKRGNSPLHF
once	TRBJ2-2	TRBD2	TRBV6-1	TGTGCCAGCAGTGAAGGGGAGGGATTCCAGACCGGGGAGCTGTTTTTT	CASSEGEGFQTGELFF
-	TRBJ1-1	TRBD1	TRBV15	TGTGCCACCAGCACCCGACAGGGGGCGCGAGGAGTGGCTGAAGCTTTCTTT	CATSTRQGARGVAEAFF
-	TRBJ2-5	TRBD2	TRBV19	TGTGCCAGTAGTATAGTTGCGGGAGGGCCTGTAGAGACCCAGTACTTC	CASSIVAGGPVETQYF
-	TRBJ1-1	TRBD1	TRBV30	TGTGCCTGGAACGGCCTCCTTGGCAGGGGGTCACTGGCTTTCTTT	CAWNGLLGRGSLAFF
-	TRBJ2-1	-	TRBV19	TGTGCCAGTAGTAACGACAGGAGCTCCTACAATGAGCAGTTCTTC	CASSNDRSSYNEQFF
-	TRBJ2-2	TRBD2	TRBV10-3	TGTGCCATCAGTGACCGGCTAGCGGGTCCCGGGGAGCTGTTTTTT	CAISDRLAGPGELFF
-	TRBJ2-7	TRBD1	TRBV6-6	TGTGCCACATATAGGACAGGGGGCGACGAGCAGTACTTC	CATYRTGGDEQYF
-	TRBJ1-4	-	TRBV6-5	TGTGCCAGCAGCCCCTCGGGCAGGGCTCGTGAAAAACTGTTTTTT	CASSPSGRAREKLFF
-	TRBJ2-2	TRBD2	TRBV5-1	TGCGCCAGCAGCTTAATAGCGGGAGAATCGTTCGGGGAGCTGTTTTTT	CASSLIAGESFGELFF
-	TRBJ1-4	TRBD1	TRBV28	TGTGCCAGCGTTTCAGGAGAGAGACAGGGGAGTGAAAAACTGTTTTTT	CASVSGERQGSEKLFF
-	TRBJ1-1	TRBD1	TRBV27	TGTGCCAGCAGTTTTCGGACAGGGGGAGGCACTGAAGCTTTCTTT	CASSFRTGGGTEAFF
-	TRBJ1-2	-	TRBV6-6	TGTGCCAGCAGGCTAAGGACAGCCCCTAACTATGGCTACACCTTC	CASRLRTAPNYGYTF